These 17 T cell receptor beta chains originate from one sample sequenced in a study of beta chain features in type 1 diabetes. Isolated RNA was reverse transcribed in full, so expressed TCRB transcripts were sequenced. TCRdb keeps only in-frame clones here, not all; method: immunoSEQ multiplex PCR. This table holds some 270,000 clones, roughly 8% found once. The sample comprised central memory CD4+ T cells from blood. The receptors stem from a woman aged 18-29 years in good health.

This clone was counted once. This chain links TRBV9 with TRBJ1-1, with D possibly matching TRBD1 (6 bases). V was trimmed by 3 bases and J by 1 base, leaving 22 bases between them. The CDR3 sequence is 18 residues long. Germline CDR1 and CDR2: SGDLS and YYNGEE. CDR3 in amino acids: CASSAKSPAGVRNTEAFF. DNA of the CDR3: TGTGCCAGCAGCGCAAAATCTCCGGCAGGGGTGAGGAACACTGAAGCTTTCTTT.

The chain links TRBV6-6 to TRBJ1-3, with D possibly TRBD1 on 5 matching bases. This CDR3 contains 13 residues. Germline V gene lookup returns CDR1 MNHNY and CDR2 SVGAGI (reference sequence). V was pared by 7 bases and J by 3 bases, with 10 bases between. The CDR3: CASTQGIGNTIYF. CDR3 coding DNA: TGTGCCAGCACCCAGGGTATTGGAAACACCATATATTTT.

This clone has only a few counts. At one boundary the junction diverges from the germline segment, which might be a read error. This chain connects TRBV30 to TRBJ2-1, with 10 bases lining up with TRBD2. Per germline, CDR1 GTSNPN and CDR2 SVGIG (reference sequence). This CDR3 is built from 11 residues. The CDR3 here is CAWIAGGAGVF. Written as DNA, the CDR3 is TGTGCCTGGATAGCGGGAGGAGCAGGGGTCTTC.

This clone was seen more than once but under ten times. The chain employs TRBV2 and TRBJ2-3, with 7 bases aligning to TRBD2. J lost 2 bases, V lost 4 bases, and 9 bases had no gene match. The CDR3 is 16 amino acids. Germline V gene data show CDR1 as SNHLY and CDR2 as FYNNEI. The CDR3 DNA reads TGTGCCAGCAGTGTGGGACTAAACGGCCCCACAGATACGCAGTATTTT. Its protein is CASSVGLNGPTDTQYF.

This clone was counted once. The chain is built from TRBV9 and TRBJ2-1; no firm D call. Trimming left V 2 bases short and J 2 bases short, with 14 bases between. This CDR3 is 16 amino acids long. Germline V gene data show CDR1 as SGDLS and CDR2 as YYNGEE. This chain's CDR3 is CASSVDAVLPYNEQFF. Written as DNA, the CDR3 is TGTGCCAGCAGCGTCGATGCAGTCCTCCCCTACAATGAGCAGTTCTTC.

This clone was recorded at least ten times. The genes are TRBV7-9 and TRBJ2-3; D tentatively fits TRBD1 or TRBD2 (5 bases each). In germline, CDR1 is SEHNR, CDR2 FQNEAQ (reference sequence). V was shortened by 6 bases and J by 4 bases, with 20 bases between the two germline ends. The CDR3 runs to 16 residues. The chain's CDR3 is CASSIGTGLGADTQYF. CDR3 bases: TGTGCCAGCAGTATTGGGACGGGCCTCGGGGCAGATACGCAGTATTTT.

This clone was found a few times. Additional DNA sequences in this sample encode the identical CDR3. The chain uses TRBV11-2 and TRBJ2-7; unclear D gene. Germline V lookup: CDR1 SGHAT, CDR2 FQNNGV. The V end was cut by 3 bases, the J end by 6 bases, with 9 bases between. This CDR3 spans 12 amino acids. This chain's CDR3 is CASSLVGGEQYF. The CDR3 nucleotides are TGTGCCAGCAGCTTGGTCGGTGGCGAGCAGTACTTC.

The chain has TRBV4-3 and TRBJ2-1, with D unclear. This CDR3 contains 13 residues. Trimming removed 4 bases from V and 7 bases from J, with 11 bases in between. CDR1 and CDR2 from the germline V gene are LGHNA and YSLEER. The CDR3 here is CASSRAVQNEQFF. The DNA for the CDR3 is TGCGCCAGCAGCCGAGCCGTACAGAATGAGCAGTTCTTC.

To note about this clone: An end of the junction does not agree with germline; a read error may underlie this. The chain combines TRBV6-5 with TRBJ1-2, with D possibly being TRBD1 (6 bases). CDR3 length: 13 residues. The germline V gene encodes CDR1 MNHEY and CDR2 SVGAGI. CDR3 DNA sequence: TGTGCCACCCAGGCCCCAACCGGGACACGGCATTCTTTC. It specifies CATQAPTGTRHSF.

This clone was found many times. This rearrangement joins TRBV9 to TRBJ2-3; no firm D call. Between the trimmed V and J ends, which lost 0 bases and 2 bases, there was a span of 7 bases. Germline CDR1 is SGDLS and CDR2 is YYNGEE. The CDR3 extends over 14 amino acids. The CDR3 loop is CASSVDPNTDTQYF. Written as DNA, the CDR3 is TGTGCCAGCAGCGTAGACCCCAACACAGATACGCAGTATTTT.

V usage is TRBV11-2 and J usage is TRBJ2-3, with D possibly matching TRBD1 (6 bases). The V end lost 6 bases, the J end lost 6 bases, and 16 bases lay between the germline ends. The CDR3 consists of 14 residues. Germline values: CDR1 SGHAT, CDR2 FQNNGV. CDR3 loop: CASRRGQLGDTQYF. The DNA of the CDR3 is TGTGCCAGCAGACGAGGACAGCTGGGGGATACGCAGTATTTT.

At least ten counts were recorded for this clone. The chain uses TRBV7-9 and TRBJ2-7, with D possibly being TRBD1 (6 bases). The germline CDR1 and CDR2 sequences are SEHNR and FQNEAQ (reference sequence). With 5 bases removed from V and 9 bases from J, the gap between germline ends came to 11 bases. The CDR3 is 11 amino acids. The CDR3 DNA reads TGTGCCAGCAGCATTGGACAGTGGCAGTACTTC. The encoded protein is CASSIGQWQYF.

This clone was found a few times. CDR3 sequence (DNA): TGCAGCGCAGACAGGGGGAACACTGAAGCTTTCTTT. Its protein product is CSADRGNTEAFF. This chain joins TRBV29-1 and TRBJ1-1, with 8 nucleotides matching TRBD1. The CDR3 is 12 amino acids. Germline loops: CDR1 SQVTM, CDR2 ANQGSEA. Trimming cost V 7 bases and J 1 base; bases outside gene matches: 2.

V and J are TRBV15 and TRBJ1-2, with unresolved D. The ends were cut back, 5 bases at V and 3 bases at J, with 7 bases in the middle. Per germline, CDR1 LNHNV and CDR2 YYDKDF (reference sequence). The CDR3 consists of 12 residues. The CDR3 sequence: CATSLVDYGYTF. In DNA form, the CDR3 reads TGTGCCACCAGCTTAGTCGACTATGGCTACACCTTC.

This chain joins TRBV6-6 and TRBJ2-7, with TRBD1 matching over 9 bases. The CDR3 is made up of 15 amino acids. With V trimmed by 6 bases and J by 1 base, 7 bases remained unmatched. Germline lookup yields CDR1 MNHNY and CDR2 SVGAGI (reference sequence). The CDR3 region has the DNA TGTGCCAGCAGCCGGGGACAGGGATTTTCCTACGAGCAGTACGTC. Protein product: CASSRGQGFSYEQYV.

The chain combines TRBV5-1 with TRBJ2-3; 7 bases agree with TRBD2. Germline V gene lookup returns CDR1 SGHRS and CDR2 YFSETQ. This CDR3 is built from 14 residues. The V segment lost 6 bases and the J segment 3 bases; nucleotides outside the gene matches: 7. In nucleotides, the CDR3 is TGCGCCAGCACTGCCATCGGGGGGACAGATACGCAGTATTTT. It codes for CASTAIGGTDTQYF. Full variable domain (missing parts from reference TRBV5-1 and TRBJ2-3): KAGVTQTPRYLIKTRGQQVTLSCSPISGHRSVSWYQQTPGQGLQFLFEYFSETQRNKGNFPGRFSGRQFSNSRSEMNVSTLELGDSALYLCASTAIGGTDTQYFGPGTRLTVL.

Worth noting for this clone: A much larger clone sits a single nucleotide away, making a read error possible. V is TRBV30 and J is TRBJ2-3, with 9 bases fitting TRBD2. V shed 0 bases and J 4 bases; nucleotides not matched to a gene: 8. CDR1 GTSNPN and CDR2 SVGIG come from the germline V gene (reference sequence). This CDR3 comprises 16 residues. The CDR3 loop is CAWSVGAGGGSDTQYF. The CDR3 DNA sequence: TGTGCCTGGAGTGTAGGTGCGGGAGGGGGGTCAGATACGCAGTATTTT.